The 30 T cell receptor beta chains reported below all come from one sample, sequenced in a study of identical twins. In TCRdb, the 5' RACE reads were re-called with MiXCR into one record per CDR3 protein. The data contain some 1,700,000 distinct CDR3 sequences, more than 30% of them singletons. The sequenced sample consisted of cord blood. These receptors came from a newborn girl in good health.

There are a few counts of this clonotype. This rearrangement joins TRBV6-1 to TRBJ2-3, with a possible D match to TRBD1 (5 bases). Trimming left V 2 bases short and J 6 bases short, with 15 bases between. The CDR3 length is 15 residues. From germline, CDR1 is MNHNS and CDR2 SASEGT. CDR3 region: CASSERQGTLDTQYF. CDR3 DNA: TGTGCCAGCAGTGAAAGGCAGGGTACGTTGGATACGCAGTATTTT.

This clonotype was picked up a small number of times. The chain is built from TRBV4-2 and TRBJ1-2, with TRBD1 as a possible D gene (6 bases). V was shortened by 0 bases and J by 4 bases, with 9 bases between the two germline ends. Germline V CDR1 and CDR2: LGHNA, YNFKEQ. The CDR3 is 14 amino acids. CDR3 loop: CASSQEQGFYGYTF. CDR3 sequence (DNA): TGTGCCAGCAGCCAAGAACAGGGCTTCTATGGCTACACCTTC.

The V and J genes are TRBV20-1 and TRBJ2-2; 10 bases align to TRBD1. This CDR3 comprises 18 residues. Germline trimming cut 0 bases from V and 2 bases from J; bases unmatched to any gene: 9. Germline V gene lookup returns CDR1 DFQATT and CDR2 SNEGSKA (reference sequence). In nucleotides, the CDR3 is TGCAGTGCTAGAGATAGGGACAGGGGAGGGGACAACACCGGGGAGCTGTTTTTT. It specifies CSARDRDRGGDNTGELFF.

This clonotype was detected a few times. The CDR3 protein is CAISKTRDRGTYEQYF. Here the CDR3 DNA reads TGTGCCATCAGCAAGACCCGGGACAGGGGGACCTACGAGCAGTACTTC. The chain has TRBV10-3 and TRBJ2-7; 11 bases fit TRBD1. V was pared by 6 bases and J by 2 bases, with 9 bases of the junction left unmatched. Germline V CDR1 and CDR2: ENHRY, SYGVKD. CDR3 length equals 16 residues.

The rearrangement joins TRBV28 to TRBJ2-7, with D maybe TRBD2 (6 bases). This CDR3 spans 15 amino acids. Trimming removed 3 bases at V and 1 base at J, with 13 bases between. Germline assignment: CDR1 MDHEN and CDR2 SYDVKM. The CDR3 nucleotides are TGTGCCAGCAGTTTGGGGACTCCGAAATCCTACGAGCAGTACTTC. It is translated as CASSLGTPKSYEQYF.

This clonotype has a count of ten or more. The V gene is TRBV12-3 or TRBV12-4, the J gene TRBJ1-2; 7 bases map to TRBD1. V gave up 4 bases and J gave up 0 bases; unmatched junction bases: 2. The CDR3 loop spans 14 amino acids. The DNA for the CDR3 is TGTGCCAGCAGTTGGGGACAGTCTAACTATGGCTACACCTTC. Protein sequence: CASSWGQSNYGYTF.

The rearrangement links TRBV7-8 to TRBJ1-2, with D uncertain. Trimming left V 1 base short and J 6 bases short, with 12 bases between. CDR3 length equals 14 residues. Germline CDR1 SGHVS, CDR2 FQNEAQ. In nucleotides, the CDR3 is TGTGCCAGCAGCTTAGTGGGAAATTCGAATGGCTACACCTTC. Residues: CASSLVGNSNGYTF.

The gene calls are TRBV3-1 and TRBJ2-7, with D perhaps assigned TRBD1 or TRBD2 (5 bases each). Trimming stripped 6 bases from V and 6 bases from J, with 21 bases between. This CDR3 has 15 amino acids. Germline CDR1 reads LGHDT; CDR2 reads YNNKEL (reference sequence). The CDR3 sequence is CASSPTGTARPEQYF. The DNA of the CDR3 is TGTGCCAGCAGTCCTACCGGGACCGCACGTCCCGAGCAGTACTTC.

The rearrangement links TRBV21-1 to TRBJ2-1; the D call of TRBD2 is as the table states it, not checked on the DNA. TRBV21-1 is described as a pseudogene. This CDR3 contains 16 residues. The CDR3 sequence: CASSKASSGRRNEQFF. CDR3 nucleotide sequence: TGTGCCAGCAGCAAAGCCTCTAGCGGGAGGCGCAATGAGCAGTTCTTC.

Ten or more counts support this clonotype. This CDR3 is CSVSLLIQETQYF. The CDR3, as DNA: TGCAGCGTTTCTCTCCTGATACAAGAGACCCAGTACTTC. This chain links TRBV29-1 with TRBJ2-5; D is ambiguous. The CDR3 is 13 residues long. CDR1 is SQVTM and CDR2 is ANQGSEA in the germline V gene. Between the trimmed V and J ends, which lost 5 bases and 2 bases, there was a span of 12 bases.

This clonotype was detected only a few times. The chain joins TRBV18 to TRBJ2-4; 14 bases agree with TRBD2. Germline V gene sequence: CDR1 KGHSH, CDR2 LQKENI. The CDR3 covers 17 residues. Trimming took 4 bases from V and 5 from J; bases not matched to a gene: 7. The CDR3 nucleotides are TGTGCCAGCTCACTTATCGGGACTAGCGGGAGCCAAAACATTCAGTACTTC. It encodes CASSLIGTSGSQNIQYF.

The chain is built from TRBV20-1 and TRBJ2-7; the match to TRBD2 covers 12 bases. In germline, CDR1 is DFQATT, CDR2 SNEGSKA (reference sequence). The CDR3 loop spans 15 amino acids. The V and J ends lost 6 bases and 3 bases, in that order; junction bases with no gene match: 9. The CDR3 DNA reads as TGCAGTGCGAGCCAGACTAGCGGGGGCCGCTACGAGCAGTACTTC. This translates into CSASQTSGGRYEQYF.

The chain carries TRBV6-1 and TRBJ1-5; D gene ambiguous. Trimming cost V 0 bases and J 4 bases, with 10 bases left between them. Germline V gene lookup returns CDR1 MNHNS and CDR2 SASEGT. CDR3 length equals 15 residues. The CDR3 coding sequence is TGTGCCAGCAGTGAAGCGTGGGCGGGAAATCAGCCCCAGCATTTT. Encoded protein: CASSEAWAGNQPQHF.

This clonotype was seen once. The chain employs TRBV28 and TRBJ1-5; D is perhaps TRBD1 (5 bases). Trimming took off 3 bases at V and 7 bases at J, with 19 bases between the two ends. Per the germline V gene, CDR1 is MDHEN and CDR2 is SYDVKM. This CDR3 contains 16 residues. The DNA of the CDR3 is TGTGCCAGCAGTTTTCTGGGCAGGGTAAGCGGACAGCCCCAGCATTTT. The encoded protein is CASSFLGRVSGQPQHF.

This clonotype was counted between two and nine times. As DNA, the CDR3 is TGTGCCATCAGTGAGACAGGTAATGAGCAGTTCTTC. Protein product: CAISETGNEQFF. The chain carries TRBV10-3 and TRBJ2-1, with a weak D call TRBD1 (5 bases). Looked up from germline, CDR1 is ENHRY and CDR2 is SYGVKD. This CDR3 is built from 12 residues. V was clipped by 2 bases and J by 7 bases, with 6 bases between them.

Notes on this clonotype: A single base separates this from a much larger clone, so it may be a read error. V usage is TRBV29-1 and J usage is TRBJ2-7; possibly TRBD2 for D (6 bases). Trimming cost V 3 bases and J 0 bases, with 12 bases left between them. The CDR3 has 14 residues. Looked up from germline, CDR1 is SQVTM and CDR2 is ANQGSEA. The CDR3 sequence: CSVETNGSSYEQYF. CDR3 nucleotides: TGCAGCGTTGAGACTAACGGGAGCTCCTACGAGCAGTACTTC.

The V gene is TRBV6-1, the J gene TRBJ1-5; D call uncertain. Germline CDR1 reads MNHNS; CDR2 reads SASEGT. CDR3 length equals 14 residues. Trimming took off 2 bases at V and 4 bases at J, with 9 bases between the two ends. The CDR3 here is CASSEHGENQPQHF. CDR3 DNA sequence: TGTGCCAGCAGTGAACACGGGGAAAATCAGCCCCAGCATTTT.

This chain uses TRBV27 with TRBJ1-5, with a weak D call TRBD1 (5 bases). This CDR3 is 15 amino acids long. Per the germline V gene, CDR1 is MNHEY and CDR2 is SMNVEV (reference sequence). V was cut by 3 bases and J by 3 bases, with 12 bases left in between. For the CDR3, the DNA is TGTGCCAGCAGTTTCACCCCAGGGTTCAATCAGCCCCAGCATTTT. Translation gives CASSFTPGFNQPQHF.

The V and J genes are TRBV6-6 and TRBJ1-2, with TRBD1 identical over 8 bases. The CDR3 spans 15 residues. Unmatched junction bases numbered 4, after V lost 3 bases and J lost 1 base. Germline lookup yields CDR1 MNHNY and CDR2 SVGAGI (reference sequence). CDR3 sequence (DNA): TGTGCCAGCAGTTATTTAACAGGGGGTAACTATGGCTACACCTTC. Its protein is CASSYLTGGNYGYTF.

A single count supports this clonotype. Germline is not matched at one junction end, which may reflect a read error. This sequence joins TRBV7-9 and TRBJ2-1, with 7 bases aligning to TRBD2. The CDR3 consists of 15 residues. CDR1 and CDR2 from the germline V gene are SEHNR and FQNEAQ (reference sequence). The CDR3 nucleotides read TGTGCCAGTCGAAGGGACGGCGGGAGTTACAATGAGCAGTTATTC. Its protein product is CASRRDGGSYNEQLF.

This clonotype appeared a few times. The V call is TRBV5-1, the J call TRBJ2-3; D uncertain. The germline V gene has CDR1 SGHRS and CDR2 YFSETQ. V was cut by 1 base and J by 3 bases, with 21 bases left in between. The CDR3 consists of 18 residues. DNA for the CDR3: TGCGCCAGCAGCTTGTGGGCCCCCGGCCAGTATATTACAGATACGCAGTATTTT. Its translation is CASSLWAPGQYITDTQYF. The whole variable domain, remainder taken from reference TRBV5-1 and TRBJ2-3, is KAGVTQTPRYLIKTRGQQVTLSCSPISGHRSVSWYQQTPGQGLQFLFEYFSETQRNKGNFPGRFSGRQFSNSRSEMNVSTLELGDSALYLCASSLWAPGQYITDTQYFGPGTRLTVL.

The chain is built from TRBV2 and TRBJ2-1; D is unclear. The CDR3 is 13 residues long. Per germline, CDR1 SNHLY and CDR2 FYNNEI. V was trimmed by 6 bases and J by 12 bases, leaving 18 bases between them. The CDR3 region has the DNA TGTGCCAGCAGCGACATAAAGATCACGGCGCAGTTCTTC. Translation gives CASSDIKITAQFF.

This clonotype showed up just a few times. The chain joins TRBV13 to TRBJ2-7; 7 bases are a match to TRBD2. The germline CDR1 and CDR2 sequences are PRHDT and FYEKMQ (reference sequence). The CDR3 covers 16 residues. V lost 5 bases, J lost 2 bases, and 12 bases stayed unmatched. The CDR3 DNA sequence: TGTGCCAGCAGCCCAGCCGCAGCGGGAAAGACCTACGAGCAGTACTTC. Translating it yields CASSPAAAGKTYEQYF.

This clonotype was counted ten times or more. The chain couples TRBV4-1 to TRBJ1-2; D is possibly TRBD1 (5 bases). Germline CDR1 MGHRA, CDR2 YSYEKL. Trimming pared 3 bases from V and 5 bases from J, leaving 22 bases between. The CDR3 is 17 amino acids. In DNA, the CDR3 is TGCGCCAGCAGCCACTCCCTCGGGACCGATAAGTCTTATGGCTACACCTTC. This encodes CASSHSLGTDKSYGYTF.

This rearrangement joins TRBV24-1 to TRBJ2-3; D is undetermined. Per germline, CDR1 KGHDR and CDR2 SFDVKD. The CDR3 consists of 16 residues. The germline V and J ends were trimmed by 9 bases and 0 bases, with 18 bases remaining between them. DNA for the CDR3: TGTGCCACCTCAAAGGCCTCCGTAATCAGCACAGATACGCAGTATTTT. This sequence encodes CATSKASVISTDTQYF.

In this sample, this clonotype turned up once. The rearrangement links TRBV10-1 to TRBJ2-2; D might be TRBD2 (5 bases). The CDR3 loop spans 14 amino acids. Between the trimmed V and J ends, which lost 8 bases and 3 bases, there was a span of 13 bases. Germline CDR1 and CDR2: WNHNN and SYGVQD (reference sequence). CDR3 loop: CASSKGADTGELFF. The CDR3 bases are TGCGCCAGCTCTAAGGGAGCTGACACCGGGGAGCTGTTTTTT.

The genes are TRBV3-1 and TRBJ2-1; D may be TRBD2 (6 bases). CDR3 length: 17 residues. Germline V gene sequence: CDR1 LGHDT, CDR2 YNNKEL (reference sequence). The V end was cut by 1 base, the J end by 8 bases, with 21 bases between. The DNA for the CDR3 is TGTGCCAGCAGCCAAGTCCCACGCGGACTACGGTACCATGAGCAGTTCTTC. Translation: CASSQVPRGLRYHEQFF.

This clonotype was counted only a few times. This chain uses TRBV5-1 with TRBJ2-7, with D hard to call. Germline V gene sequence: CDR1 SGHRS, CDR2 YFSETQ. The V gene lost 0 bases and the J gene lost 5 bases, with 15 bases spanning the gap. CDR3 size: 15 residues. The CDR3 DNA reads TGCGCCAGCAGCTTGGTTGCGACACCTAATAACGAGCAGTACTTC. It yields the protein CASSLVATPNNEQYF.

This clonotype was picked up a small number of times. The chain links TRBV12-3 or TRBV12-4 to TRBJ2-1; 7 bases are shared with TRBD2. V was pared by 4 bases and J by 0 bases, with 6 bases of the junction left unmatched. This CDR3 is built from 16 residues. CDR3 nucleotide sequence: TGTGCCAGCAGTTGGGGGGGAAGTAGCTCCTACAATGAGCAGTTCTTC. This gives the protein CASSWGGSSSYNEQFF.

This clonotype was seen more than once but under ten times. This chain joins TRBV5-1 and TRBJ2-5; D is possibly TRBD2 (5 bases). CDR1 and CDR2 from the germline V gene are SGHRS and YFSETQ. The CDR3 is made up of 14 amino acids. Trimming removed 6 bases at V and 2 bases at J, with 14 bases between. CDR3 residues: CASKRGLGQETQYF. The CDR3, as DNA: TGCGCCAGCAAACGGGGTTTAGGGCAAGAGACCCAGTACTTC.